Sequencing of this T cell receptor (beta chain) was carried out in a study of blood T cell repertoires in COVID-19. The repertoire was sequenced with immunoSEQ multiplex PCR; TCRdb's copy has only in-frame clones and lacks some. The sample lists some 290,000 clones, just under 90% occurring once. Those who participated ranged in age from roughly 18 to 100 years and resided in roughly 26 US areas. Clinical histories supplied by participants themselves formed the basis of cohort assignment. After removal of 3 bases from V and 2 bases from J, the junction contained 4 bases not matched to a gene. The CDR3 spans 14 residues. Germline loops: CDR1 DFQATT, CDR2 SNEGSKA (reference sequence).

This clonotype originated in a woman aged 25 to 39 who had recovered from COVID-19. This chain links TRBV20-1 with TRBJ2-3; 8 bases map to TRBD2. Sequenced: PBMCs or T cells enriched from blood (not recorded which). CDR3 DNA: TGCAGTGCTAGTAAACTAGCGGACACAGATACGCAGTATTTT. Translation gives CSASKLADTDTQYF.